Below, 29 T cell receptor beta chains from the same sample are listed, as sequenced in a study of blood T cell repertoires in COVID-19. Method: immunoSEQ multiplex PCR; TCRdb's copy keeps in-frame clones and lacks some. The table shows about 300,000 clones, with 83% occurring only once. Sequencing was done on a sample of peripheral blood. The origin of the receptors is a woman in her forties or fifties who had recovered from COVID-19.

The chain joins TRBV7-2 to TRBJ2-7, with 9 bases matching TRBD2. The CDR3 contains 15 residues. Germline CDR1 reads SGHTA; CDR2 reads FQGNSA. Unmatched junction bases numbered 7, after V lost 1 base and J lost 6 bases. In DNA form, the CDR3 reads TGTGCCAGCAGCTTAGGAGGCGCGGGGGGGGTCGAGCAGTACTTC. It specifies CASSLGGAGGVEQYF.

The gene calls are TRBV30 and TRBJ2-1; TRBD2 matches at 7 bases. The CDR3 spans 13 residues. After removal of 5 bases from V and 4 bases from J, the junction contained 5 bases not matched to a gene. Germline V gives CDR1 GTSNPN, CDR2 SVGIG (reference sequence). The chain's CDR3 is CAWGGDFYNEQFF. The CDR3 DNA reads as TGTGCCTGGGGGGGGGACTTTTACAATGAGCAGTTCTTC.

This rearrangement joins TRBV9 to TRBJ2-3, with 10 bases matching TRBD2. Per the germline V gene, CDR1 is SGDLS and CDR2 is YYNGEE. V lost 2 bases and J lost 3; bases outside the gene matches: 12. The CDR3 runs 18 residues. Written as DNA, the CDR3 is TGTGCCAGCAGCGTGGACTTCCAAGCGGGAGGGCCTACAGATACGCAGTATTTT. Translation gives CASSVDFQAGGPTDTQYF.

This chain links TRBV15 with TRBJ2-1, with 11 positions matching TRBD1. This CDR3 has 15 amino acids. The ends lost 4 bases at V and 7 bases at J; junction bases unmatched: 6. Germline values: CDR1 LNHNV, CDR2 YYDKDF (reference sequence). The CDR3 DNA sequence: TGTGCCACCAGCAACCGGGACAGGGGGAATAATGAGCAGTTCTTC. This codes for CATSNRDRGNNEQFF.

CDR3 residues: CASSQESARMELFF. CDR3 nucleotides: TGTGCCAGCAGCCAAGAATCGGCGCGGATGGAACTGTTTTTT. V is TRBV14 and J is TRBJ1-4; D not resolved. With 0 bases removed from V and 12 bases from J, the gap between germline ends came to 14 bases. CDR1 and CDR2 (germline): SGHDN, FVKESK. The CDR3 is 14 amino acids.

The V gene is TRBV6-5, the J gene TRBJ2-7; 8 nucleotides line up with TRBD2. The V and J ends lost 6 bases and 2 bases, in that order; junction bases with no gene match: 9. CDR3 length: 15 residues. CDR1 is MNHEY and CDR2 is SVGAGI in the germline V gene. The CDR3 spells CASRISSGPAYEQYF. In nucleotides, the CDR3 is TGTGCCAGCAGGATCTCTAGCGGGCCTGCCTACGAGCAGTACTTC.

This clone has more than one count but fewer than ten. The chain has TRBV19 and TRBJ2-7, with 8 positions matching TRBD1. Germline V gene sequence: CDR1 LNHDA, CDR2 SQIVND (reference sequence). The CDR3 runs 16 residues. Trimming cost V 5 bases and J 0 bases; bases outside gene matches: 9. The CDR3 loop is CASSAQGARASYEQYF. The DNA of the CDR3 is TGTGCCAGTAGTGCGCAGGGGGCGCGAGCCTCCTACGAGCAGTACTTC.

The chain combines TRBV11-3 with TRBJ2-7; TRBD1 aligns across 9 bases. The CDR3 extends over 13 amino acids. Germline CDR1 and CDR2: SGHNT and YENEEA. V was pared by 1 base and J by 9 bases, with 4 bases of the junction left unmatched. The CDR3 here is CASSLVTGGMQYF. The CDR3 nucleotides are TGTGCCAGCAGCTTAGTGACAGGGGGTATGCAGTACTTC.

This clone was seen only once. The genes are TRBV30 and TRBJ1-1; D gene ambiguous. The V end was cut by 3 bases, the J end by 0 bases, with 17 bases between. There are 16 residues in the CDR3. CDR1 is GTSNPN, CDR2 SVGIG, per germline (reference sequence). CDR3 in DNA: TGTGCCTGGAGCGCCGGGAGGGTCCAAATGAACACTGAAGCTTTCTTT. Amino acids: CAWSAGRVQMNTEAFF.

The chain has TRBV30 and TRBJ2-7, with D unresolved. From germline, CDR1 is GTSNPN and CDR2 SVGIG (reference sequence). CDR3 length: 14 residues. The V gene lost 5 bases and the J gene lost 4 bases, with 18 bases spanning the gap. The CDR3 nucleotides read TGTGCCTGGCTACCCCCCTCCGGGTCATACGAGCAGTACTTC. It yields the protein CAWLPPSGSYEQYF. Full variable domain (missing parts from reference TRBV30 and TRBJ2-7): SQTIHQWPATLVQPVGSPLSLECTVEGTSNPNLYWYRQAAGRGLQLLFYSVGIGQISSEVPQNLSASRPQDRQFILSSKKLLLSDSGFYLCAWLPPSGSYEQYFGPGTRLTVT.

The chain links TRBV27 to TRBJ1-5; D call uncertain. V was shortened by 0 bases and J by 1 base, with 7 bases between the two germline ends. The length of the CDR3 is 15 residues. Germline lookup yields CDR1 MNHEY and CDR2 SMNVEV (reference sequence). CDR3 protein: CASSLSQWSNQPQHF. CDR3 nucleotide sequence: TGTGCCAGCAGTTTATCCCAGTGGAGCAATCAGCCCCAGCATTTT.

This sequence joins TRBV3-1 (or the pseudogene TRBV3-2) and TRBJ2-5, with 7 bases that match TRBD2. This CDR3 is built from 14 residues. With V trimmed by 4 bases and J by 5 bases, 7 bases remained unmatched. Looked up from germline, CDR1 is LGHDT and CDR2 is YNNKEL (reference sequence). The CDR3 here is CASSPSGGWETQYF. DNA for the CDR3: TGTGCCAGCAGCCCATCGGGGGGTTGGGAGACCCAGTACTTC.

The chain uses TRBV5-5 and TRBJ1-6; a possible D gene is TRBD1 (5 bases). Germline CDR1 SGHKS, CDR2 YYEKEE (reference sequence). V gave up 0 bases and J gave up 11 bases, with 18 bases separating them. This CDR3 has 16 residues. The CDR3 DNA reads as TGTGCCAGCAGCTTGGCCCAGGGCGTTCAAAGGGCACCCCTCCACTTT. It is translated as CASSLAQGVQRAPLHF.

The chain uses TRBV6-2 or TRBV6-3 and TRBJ1-1; 7 bases are shared with TRBD1. Germline-derived CDR1 and CDR2 are MNHEY and SVGEGT. This CDR3 is built from 14 residues. Trimming took 5 bases from V and 2 from J; bases not matched to a gene: 5. The CDR3 loop reads CASSLRDRNTEAFF. The CDR3 DNA follows: TGTGCCAGCAGTCTCCGGGACAGAAACACTGAAGCTTTCTTT.

This clone appeared a few times. CDR3 sequence reads: CASTTLSGANVLTF. CDR3 nucleotide sequence: TGTGCCAGCACGACTCTTTCGGGGGCCAACGTCCTGACTTTC. The chain combines TRBV3-1 (or the pseudogene TRBV3-2) with TRBJ2-6, with unresolved D. The V end was cut by 7 bases, the J end by 4 bases, with 11 bases between. This CDR3 spans 14 amino acids. Germline V gene lookup returns CDR1 LGHDT and CDR2 YNNKEL (reference sequence).

This chain connects TRBV28 to TRBJ2-5, with D maybe TRBD1 (5 bases). CDR1 and CDR2 from the germline V gene are MDHEN and SYDVKM. V was cut by 3 bases and J by 1 base, with 6 bases left in between. The CDR3 has 13 amino acids. DNA of the CDR3: TGTGCCAGCAGTTTCAGGGTCCAAGAGACCCAGTACTTC. It encodes CASSFRVQETQYF.

The J gene is TRBJ1-5, the V gene TRBV28; no clear D gene. Germline V gives CDR1 MDHEN, CDR2 SYDVKM. This CDR3 comprises 11 residues. V was cut by 6 bases and J by 2 bases, with 2 bases left in between. As DNA, the CDR3 is TGTGCCAGCAGCGGCAATCAGCCCCAGCATTTT. Residues: CASSGNQPQHF. Full variable domain (missing parts from reference TRBV28 and TRBJ1-5): DVKVTQSSRYLVKRTGEKVFLECVQDMDHENMFWYRQDPGLGLRLIYFSYDVKMKEKGDIPEGYSVSREKKERFSLILESASTNQTSMYLCASSGNQPQHFGDGTRLSIL.

The chain combines TRBV27 with TRBJ2-3, with TRBD2 identical over 13 bases. CDR1 and CDR2 (germline): MNHEY, SMNVEV (reference sequence). J lost 3 bases, V lost 6 bases, and 3 bases had no gene match. The CDR3 spans 15 residues. CDR3 nucleotide sequence: TGTGCCAGCAGGGAGACTAGCGGGAGGACAGATACGCAGTATTTT. It codes for CASRETSGRTDTQYF.

The rearrangement links TRBV28 to TRBJ1-1; possible D gene TRBD1, 6 bases. The ends were cut back, 6 bases at V and 0 bases at J, with 14 bases in the middle. Germline CDR1 and CDR2: MDHEN and SYDVKM. The CDR3 is 15 amino acids. Here the CDR3 reads CASSQDSFMNTEAFF. CDR3 nucleotides: TGTGCCAGCAGCCAGGACAGTTTTATGAACACTGAAGCTTTCTTT.

The V gene is TRBV10-3, the J gene TRBJ1-6; TRBD1 matches 7 bases. Germline assignment: CDR1 ENHRY and CDR2 SYGVKD. CDR3 length: 16 residues. Trimming removed 3 bases from V and 6 bases from J; junction bases left unmatched: 8. The CDR3 nucleotides read TGTGCCATCAGTGAATTTGGGGACAGTCTTAATTCACCCCTCCACTTT. This sequence encodes CAISEFGDSLNSPLHF.

The chain couples TRBV7-2 to TRBJ2-3; TRBD2 matches at 12 bases. CDR3 length equals 16 residues. Germline CDR1 is SGHTA and CDR2 is FQGNSA. Trimming cost V 5 bases and J 3 bases; bases outside gene matches: 6. CDR3 coding DNA: TGTGCCAGCAGCAAACTAGCGGGGGGAGGTACAGATACGCAGTATTTT. This translates into CASSKLAGGGTDTQYF. The entire variable domain, with the rest obtained from reference TRBV7-2 and TRBJ2-3, is as follows: GAGVSQSPSNKVTEKGKDVELRCDPISGHTALYWYRQSLGQGLEFLIYFQGNSAPDKSGLPSDRFSAERTGGSVSTLTIQRTQQEDSAVYLCASSKLAGGGTDTQYFGPGTRLTVL.

The chain uses TRBV3-1 (or the pseudogene TRBV3-2) and TRBJ1-1; no firm D call. Germline-derived CDR1 and CDR2 are LGHDT and YNNKEL (reference sequence). The CDR3 contains 14 residues. V gave up 4 bases and J gave up 4 bases, with 13 bases separating them. The CDR3 DNA reads TGTGCCAGCAGCCCCGGCGGGCTTATCACTGAAGCTTTCTTT. It is translated as CASSPGGLITEAFF.

This chain joins TRBV28 and TRBJ2-7; the D gene is possibly TRBD1 (6 bases). The CDR3 sequence is 14 residues long. The V end lost 5 bases, the J end lost 12 bases, and 23 bases lay between the germline ends. From germline, CDR1 is MDHEN and CDR2 SYDVKM. The CDR3 sequence is CASSTTGPLAVPYF. The DNA for the CDR3 is TGTGCCAGCAGTACTACAGGGCCCCTCGCTGTCCCGTACTTC.

V is TRBV9 and J is TRBJ1-1; 12 bases agree with TRBD1. The CDR3 is 17 residues long. Germline CDR1 is SGDLS and CDR2 is YYNGEE. The V and J ends lost 4 bases and 1 base, in that order; junction bases with no gene match: 8. CDR3 DNA sequence: TGTGCCAGCAGCTCGGGACAGGGGGCACGATGGAACACTGAAGCTTTCTTT. Translating gives CASSSGQGARWNTEAFF.

This chain links TRBV7-9 with TRBJ2-7; 9 positions match TRBD1. CDR3 length: 18 residues. Trimming cost V 1 base and J 0 bases; bases outside gene matches: 10. Germline V gene sequence: CDR1 SEHNR, CDR2 FQNEAQ (reference sequence). CDR3 nucleotides: TGTGCCAGCAGCTTAGGGACAGGGGTAGGGGGCCACTCCTACGAGCAGTACTTC. Protein: CASSLGTGVGGHSYEQYF.

V usage is TRBV6-2 or TRBV6-3 and J usage is TRBJ2-7, with 7 bases fitting TRBD1. The germline V gene encodes CDR1 MNHEY and CDR2 SVGEGT. The V gene end was trimmed by 7 bases and the J gene end by 3 bases; junction bases not matched to a gene: 6. This CDR3 has 13 amino acids. The CDR3 bases are TGTGCCAGCACCCCCGACAGGGTCTACGAGCAGTACTTC. Translation: CASTPDRVYEQYF.

V usage is TRBV6-5 and J usage is TRBJ2-7; 9 bases match TRBD1. Germline V CDR1 and CDR2: MNHEY, SVGAGI. The J segment lost 2 bases and the V segment lost 8 bases, leaving 7 bases of the junction unmatched. The CDR3 runs to 14 residues. The CDR3 region has the DNA TGTGCCAGCGGGGACGGGACAGGGACCTACGAGCAGTACTTC. This translates into CASGDGTGTYEQYF.

This clone has more than one count but fewer than ten. The chain recombines TRBV27 with TRBJ1-5, with a weak D call TRBD1 (6 bases). The CDR3 is made up of 13 amino acids. Trimming pared 5 bases from V and 7 bases from J, leaving 12 bases between. Germline V CDR1 and CDR2: MNHEY, SMNVEV (reference sequence). The CDR3 sequence is CASSRQVSQPQHF. CDR3 DNA: TGTGCCAGCAGTAGACAGGTGTCACAGCCCCAGCATTTT.

The V gene is TRBV7-2, the J gene TRBJ1-4, with D perhaps matching TRBD1 (5 bases). V was cut by 1 base and J by 7 bases, with 16 bases left in between. The CDR3 is made up of 16 amino acids. The V gene's germline CDR1 is SGHTA and CDR2 FQGNSA. Here the CDR3 DNA reads TGTGCCAGCAGCTTAGTCTTCCAGGCGGGGGGTGAAAAACTGTTTTTT. It is translated as CASSLVFQAGGEKLFF.